The rows below give T cell receptor beta chains drawn from one sample of a study of CD8 T cells in ankylosing spondylitis. TCRdb recomputed calls from the 5' RACE reads with MiXCR, one row per CDR3 protein. The table includes 500,000 to 550,000 distinct CDR3 sequences, about 13% detected once. Sequences were obtained from blood, either unsorted or a sorted T cell fraction (not recorded which). The receptor source for this set is a male donor with ankylosing spondylitis. Each CDR3 is given with its conserved first and last residue. D genes are given only for firm matches. Clone size, where shown, is once, few, many, or a class for clones that have expanded.

d_call,clone_size,v_call,j_call,cdr3_aa,cdr3_nt
.,.,TRBV5-1,TRBJ2-7,CASSWPTNSYEQYF,TGCGCCAGCAGCTGGCCGACTAACTCCTACGAGCAGTACTTC
.,many,TRBV12-3/TRBV12-4,TRBJ1-5,CASSPGHQLYSNQPQHF,TGTGCCAGCAGTCCGGGACACCAACTTTATAGCAATCAGCCCCAGCATTTT
TRBD2,few,TRBV6-1,TRBJ2-1,CASRPGLAGREQFF,TGTGCCAGCAGACCAGGACTAGCGGGTCGTGAGCAGTTCTTC
.,.,TRBV7-2,TRBJ2-3,CASSLGLTEDTDTQYF,TGTGCCAGCAGCTTAGGATTGACAGAGGACACAGATACGCAGTATTTT
TRBD2,few,TRBV15,TRBJ2-7,CATSADLAEPYEQYF,TGTGCCACCAGCGCAGACCTAGCGGAACCCTACGAGCAGTACTTC
.,many,TRBV7-2,TRBJ1-1,CASSFTGNTEAFF,TGTGCCAGCAGCTTTACAGGGAACACTGAAGCTTTCTTT
.,.,TRBV5-1,TRBJ1-4,CASSFQRGSNEKLFF,TGCGCCAGCAGCTTTCAGCGGGGATCTAATGAAAAACTGTTTTTT
.,.,TRBV14,TRBJ2-1,CASSRLGTFEQFF,TGTGCCAGCAGCCGCCTCGGGACTTTTGAGCAGTTCTTC
.,.,TRBV3-1,TRBJ2-1,CASSTRPGPPYNEQFF,TGTGCCAGCAGCACCCGCCCAGGGCCCCCCTACAATGAGCAGTTCTTC
TRBD2,few,TRBV12-3/TRBV12-4,TRBJ2-1,CAIYASGRTYNEQFF,TGTGCCATTTATGCTAGCGGGAGAACCTACAATGAGCAGTTCTTC
.,.,TRBV29-1,TRBJ2-2,CSVVYQGTGELFF,TGCAGCGTTGTATACCAAGGGACCGGGGAGCTGTTTTTT
.,.,TRBV5-5,TRBJ2-1,CASSPGPNLVDEQFF,TGTGCCAGCAGCCCCGGTCCTAACCTCGTGGATGAGCAGTTCTTC
.,few,TRBV9,TRBJ2-3,CASSVGEQHTDTQYF,TGTGCCAGCAGCGTAGGTGAGCAACACACAGATACGCAGTATTTT
TRBD2,.,TRBV19,TRBJ2-1,CASSIEAGSSYNEQFF,TGTGCCAGTAGTATAGAAGCGGGGAGCTCCTACAATGAGCAGTTCTTC
.,.,TRBV2,TRBJ2-7,CASSPPSPSYEQYF,TGTGCCAGCAGCCCCCCTAGTCCTAGCTACGAGCAGTACTTC
TRBD2,few,TRBV12-3/TRBV12-4,TRBJ2-3,CASSRLAGVGTDTQYF,TGTGCCAGCAGTCGACTAGCGGGAGTGGGCACAGATACGCAGTATTTT
.,.,TRBV3-1,TRBJ2-7,CASSTGYREEQYF,TGTGCCAGCAGCACAGGATACAGGGAGGAGCAGTACTTC
.,many,TRBV5-1,TRBJ1-5,CASSPGELGQPQHF,TGCGCCAGCAGCCCCGGGGAGCTAGGACAGCCCCAGCATTTT
.,few,TRBV12-3/TRBV12-4,TRBJ2-3,CASSLWDTDTQYF,TGTGCCAGCAGTTTGTGGGACACAGATACGCAGTATTTT
TRBD2,.,TRBV29-1,TRBJ2-5,CSVEDRLAYSSETQYF,TGCAGCGTTGAAGATCGACTAGCGTATAGTTCAGAGACCCAGTACTTC
.,.,TRBV2,TRBJ1-2,CASSARAGAYGYTF,TGTGCCAGCAGTGCCCGGGCAGGGGCCTATGGCTACACCTTC
TRBD2,.,TRBV20-1,TRBJ2-1,CSARVRLSASGFYEQFF,TGCAGTGCCAGAGTGAGGCTTTCGGCTAGCGGGTTCTATGAGCAGTTCTTC
.,few,TRBV18,TRBJ1-6,CASSASSYNSPLHF,TGTGCCAGCTCAGCGAGCTCCTATAATTCACCCCTCCACTTT
TRBD2,many,TRBV29-1,TRBJ2-5,CSVGETSGSETQYF,TGCAGCGTCGGAGAGACTAGCGGGAGTGAGACCCAGTACTTC
.,.,TRBV20-1,TRBJ2-7,CGSFPASSYEQYF,TGCGGATCATTCCCGGCTAGCTCCTACGAGCAGTACTTC
TRBD2,few,TRBV10-3,TRBJ2-5,CAISESIQDGAGDLETQYF,TGTGCCATCAGTGAGTCGATTCAGGACGGAGCGGGAGACCTGGAGACCCAGTACTTC
TRBD1,many,TRBV11-3,TRBJ2-4,CASSPLGQGDFLAKNIQYF,TGTGCCAGCAGCCCCCTGGGACAGGGGGATTTCTTAGCCAAAAACATTCAGTACTTC
TRBD1,.,TRBV20-1,TRBJ2-2,CSAPEGTGESGELFF,TGCAGTGCCCCTGAGGGGACAGGGGAATCCGGGGAGCTGTTTTTT
TRBD2,few,TRBV27,TRBJ2-1,CASSFPGLAGALEFF,TGTGCCAGCAGTTTCCCCGGACTAGCGGGCGCCCTCGAGTTCTTC
.,.,TRBV6-2/TRBV6-3,TRBJ2-1,CASSYTMPRVGNEQFF,TGTGCCAGCAGTTACACTATGCCCAGGGTGGGCAATGAGCAGTTCTTC
.,.,TRBV19,TRBJ2-5,CASSTGLQETQYF,TGTGCCAGTAGTACGGGATTACAAGAGACCCAGTACTTC
.,few,TRBV3-1,TRBJ1-4,CASSQDRSGAKLFF,TGTGCCAGCAGCCAAGATCGAAGTGGGGCCAAACTGTTTTTT
.,.,TRBV3-1,TRBJ1-4,CASSRLSEKLFF,TGTGCCAGCAGCAGGCTAAGTGAAAAACTGTTTTTT
.,.,TRBV5-1,TRBJ2-1,CASSVESGSYNEQFF,TGCGCCAGTTCCGTAGAGAGCGGGTCCTACAATGAGCAGTTCTTC
.,few,TRBV3-1,TRBJ1-3,CASSPHTSSGNTIYF,TGTGCCAGCAGCCCACACACCTCCTCTGGAAACACCATATATTTT
.,.,TRBV4-1,TRBJ1-6,CASSHRDPNSPLHF,TGCGCCAGCAGCCACCGGGACCCTAATTCACCCCTCCACTTT
.,.,TRBV7-9,TRBJ2-1,CASSLGGTADNEQFF,TGTGCCAGCAGCTTAGGAGGAACAGCCGACAATGAGCAGTTCTTC
.,few,TRBV20-1,TRBJ2-7,CSVEGGSLRYF,TGCAGTGTGGAGGGAGGCTCTCTGAGATACTTC
.,.,TRBV15,TRBJ2-2,CATSRDVSGTALF,TGTGCCACCAGCAGAGACGTTTCAGGGACTGCCCTTTTT
TRBD1,.,TRBV2,TRBJ2-7,CASSEEGGALYEQYF,TGTGCCAGCAGTGAAGAAGGGGGCGCGCTCTACGAGCAGTACTTC
.,.,TRBV7-9,TRBJ1-2,CASSSSGVTDYGYTF,TGTGCCAGCAGCTCCTCAGGGGTTACGGACTATGGCTACACCTTC
.,few,TRBV18,TRBJ2-3,CASSPPGFPDTQYF,TGTGCCAGCTCACCACCGGGATTCCCAGATACGCAGTATTTT
TRBD1,.,TRBV9,TRBJ1-4,CASSRGGQGYEKLFF,TGTGCCAGCAGCCGAGGGGGACAGGGGTATGAAAAACTGTTTTTT
TRBD2,.,TRBV12-5,TRBJ2-3,CASGLDPGLAGTGDTQYF,TGTGCTAGTGGTTTGGACCCGGGACTAGCGGGAACAGGAGATACGCAGTATTTT
TRBD1,.,TRBV5-1,TRBJ1-1,CASSRGQGSTEAFF,TGCGCCAGCAGCCGCGGACAGGGAAGCACTGAAGCTTTCTTT
.,many,TRBV10-3,TRBJ2-5,CAISEAGGETQYF,TGTGCCATCAGTGAAGCCGGCGGAGAGACCCAGTACTTC
.,few,TRBV7-6,TRBJ2-5,CAVERTTDQETQYF,TGTGCCGTGGAAAGGACTACCGACCAAGAGACCCAGTACTTC